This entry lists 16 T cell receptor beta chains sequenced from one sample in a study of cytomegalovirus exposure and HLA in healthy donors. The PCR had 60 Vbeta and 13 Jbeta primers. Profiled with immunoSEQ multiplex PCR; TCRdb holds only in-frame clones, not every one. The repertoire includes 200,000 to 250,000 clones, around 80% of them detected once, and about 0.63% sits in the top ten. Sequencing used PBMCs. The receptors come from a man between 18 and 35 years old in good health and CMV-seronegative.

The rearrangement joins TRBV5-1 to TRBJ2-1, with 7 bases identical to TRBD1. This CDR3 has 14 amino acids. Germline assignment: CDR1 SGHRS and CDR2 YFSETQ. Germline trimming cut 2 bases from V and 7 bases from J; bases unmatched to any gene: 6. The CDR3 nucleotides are TGCGCCAGCAGCTTAACTTTGACAGGGAATGAGCAGTTCTTC. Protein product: CASSLTLTGNEQFF.

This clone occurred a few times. The CDR3 is CASSFGQGVSYEQYF. The CDR3, as DNA: TGTGCCAGCAGCTTTGGACAGGGTGTCTCCTACGAGCAGTACTTC. The chain uses TRBV7-8 and TRBJ2-5, with 8 nucleotides matching TRBD1. The assigned J gene may be wrong: the sequence end matches TRBJ2-7 better. There are 15 residues in the CDR3. Per germline, CDR1 SGHVS and CDR2 FQNEAQ.

The CDR3 is CASSYSPGQGGEQYF. CDR3 nucleotide sequence: TGCGCCAGCAGCTACAGCCCGGGACAGGGAGGGGAGCAGTACTTC. This chain connects TRBV4-1 to TRBJ2-7; 9 bases line up with TRBD1. Trimming at V came to 5 bases and at J to 7 bases, leaving 12 bases not matched to a gene. Per the germline V gene, CDR1 is MGHRA and CDR2 is YSYEKL. This CDR3 is built from 15 residues.

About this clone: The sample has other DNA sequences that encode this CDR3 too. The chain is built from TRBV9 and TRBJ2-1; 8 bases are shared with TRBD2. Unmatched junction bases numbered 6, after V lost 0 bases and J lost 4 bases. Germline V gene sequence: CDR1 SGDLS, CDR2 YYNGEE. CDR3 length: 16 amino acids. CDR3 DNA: TGTGCCAGCAGCGTAGGAGGGCTAGCGGGTTACAATGAGCAGTTCTTC. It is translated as CASSVGGLAGYNEQFF.

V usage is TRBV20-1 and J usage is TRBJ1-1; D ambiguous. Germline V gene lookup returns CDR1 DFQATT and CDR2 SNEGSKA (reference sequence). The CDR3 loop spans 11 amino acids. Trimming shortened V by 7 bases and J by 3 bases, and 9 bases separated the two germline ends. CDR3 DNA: TGCAGTGGCAGTCTGGACACTGAAGCTTTCTTT. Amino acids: CSGSLDTEAFF.

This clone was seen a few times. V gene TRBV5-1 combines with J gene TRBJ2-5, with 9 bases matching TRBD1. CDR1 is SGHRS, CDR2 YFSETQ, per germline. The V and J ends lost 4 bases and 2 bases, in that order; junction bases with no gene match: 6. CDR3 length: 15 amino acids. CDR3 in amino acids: CASSELGQGQETQYF. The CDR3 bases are TGCGCCAGCAGCGAACTCGGACAGGGGCAAGAGACCCAGTACTTC.

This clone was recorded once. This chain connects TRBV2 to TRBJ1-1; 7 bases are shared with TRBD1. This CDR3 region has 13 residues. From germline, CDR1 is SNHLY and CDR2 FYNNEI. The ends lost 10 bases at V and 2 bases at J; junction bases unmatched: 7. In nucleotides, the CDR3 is TGTGCCAACAGGGGACTATCCAACACTGAAGCTTTCTTT. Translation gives CANRGLSNTEAFF.

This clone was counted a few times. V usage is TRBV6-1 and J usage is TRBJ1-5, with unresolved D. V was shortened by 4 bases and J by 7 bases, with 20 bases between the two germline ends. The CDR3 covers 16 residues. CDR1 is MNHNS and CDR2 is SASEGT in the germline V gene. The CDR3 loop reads CASSGAGGGLRQPQHF. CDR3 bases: TGTGCCAGCAGTGGGGCGGGAGGAGGGTTAAGGCAGCCCCAGCATTTT.

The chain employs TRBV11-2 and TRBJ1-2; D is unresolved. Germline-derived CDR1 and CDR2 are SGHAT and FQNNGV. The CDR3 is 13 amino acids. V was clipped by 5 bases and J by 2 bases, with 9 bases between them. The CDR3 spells CASSPSVNYGYTF. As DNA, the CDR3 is TGTGCCAGCAGCCCCTCAGTCAACTATGGCTACACCTTC.

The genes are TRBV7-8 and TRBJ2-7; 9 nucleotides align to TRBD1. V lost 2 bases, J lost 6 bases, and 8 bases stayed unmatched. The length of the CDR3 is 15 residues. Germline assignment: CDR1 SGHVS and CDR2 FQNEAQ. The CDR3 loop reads CASSLFVQGAGEQYF. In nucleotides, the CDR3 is TGTGCCAGCAGCTTATTTGTACAGGGGGCAGGCGAGCAGTACTTC.

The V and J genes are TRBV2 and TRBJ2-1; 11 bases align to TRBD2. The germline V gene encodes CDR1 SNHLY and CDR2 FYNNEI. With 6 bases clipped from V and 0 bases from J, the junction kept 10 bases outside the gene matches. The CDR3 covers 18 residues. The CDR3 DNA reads TGTGCCAGCAGACAGGGACTAGCGGCCGGGAGCTCCTACAATGAGCAGTTCTTC. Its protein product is CASRQGLAAGSSYNEQFF. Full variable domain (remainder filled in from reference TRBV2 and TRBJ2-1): EPEVTQTPSHQVTQMGQEVILRCVPISNHLYFYWYRQILGQKVEFLVSFYNNEISEKSEIFDDQFSVERPDGSNFTLKIRSTKLEDSAMYFCASRQGLAAGSSYNEQFFGPGTRLTVL.

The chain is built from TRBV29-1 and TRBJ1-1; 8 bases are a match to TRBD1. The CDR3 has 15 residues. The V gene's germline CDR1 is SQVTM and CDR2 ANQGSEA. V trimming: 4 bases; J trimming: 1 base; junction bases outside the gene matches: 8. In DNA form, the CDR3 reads TGCAGCGTTGGCCCAGGACAGGGACCGAACACTGAAGCTTTCTTT. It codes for CSVGPGQGPNTEAFF.

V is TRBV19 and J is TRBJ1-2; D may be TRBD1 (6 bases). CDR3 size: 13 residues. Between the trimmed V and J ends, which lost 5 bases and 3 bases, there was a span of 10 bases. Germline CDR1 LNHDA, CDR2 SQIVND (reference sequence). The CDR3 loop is CASSPQGDYGYTF. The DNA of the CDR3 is TGTGCCAGTAGTCCACAGGGAGACTATGGCTACACCTTC.

The CDR3 loop is CASSYAGTSGGDTQYF. DNA of the CDR3: TGTGCCAGCAGTTACGCTGGGACTAGCGGGGGAGATACGCAGTATTTT. The rearrangement links TRBV6-5 to TRBJ2-3; 14 bases are shared with TRBD2. Germline V lookup: CDR1 MNHEY, CDR2 SVGAGI. V was pared by 2 bases and J by 5 bases, with 3 bases of the junction left unmatched. The CDR3 contains 16 residues.

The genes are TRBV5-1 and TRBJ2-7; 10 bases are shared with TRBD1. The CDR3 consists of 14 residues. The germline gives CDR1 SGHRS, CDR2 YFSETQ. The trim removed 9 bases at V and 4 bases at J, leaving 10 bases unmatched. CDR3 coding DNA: TGCGCCACCCGGCGGGACAGGGGTTTGTACGAGCAGTACTTC. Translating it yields CATRRDRGLYEQYF.

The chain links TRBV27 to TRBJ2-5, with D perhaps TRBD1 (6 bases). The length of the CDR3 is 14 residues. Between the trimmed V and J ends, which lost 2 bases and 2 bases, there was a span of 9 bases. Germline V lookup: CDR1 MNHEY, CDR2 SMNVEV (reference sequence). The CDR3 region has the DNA TGTGCCAGCAGTTTAACGGGACATCAAGAGACCCAGTACTTC. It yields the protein CASSLTGHQETQYF.